A single sample is the source of the 10 T cell receptor beta chains below, sequenced in a study of PD-L1 blockade in urothelial cancer. Generated by immunoSEQ multiplex PCR, the TCRdb table keeps only in-frame clones and is missing some. The sample has about 84,000 clones; about 80% are singletons. The starting material was PBMCs, obtained around atezolizumab (anti-PD-L1) treatment. The receptor source for this set is a man in his 70s with urothelial cancer.

The rearrangement joins TRBV5-1 to TRBJ1-3; possible D gene TRBD1, 6 bases. Germline V CDR1 and CDR2: SGHRS, YFSETQ. Trimming removed 4 bases from V and 1 base from J, with 9 bases in between. This CDR3 has 14 residues. The CDR3 sequence is CASSTGQSGNTIYF. In DNA form, the CDR3 reads TGCGCCAGCAGCACCGGACAGTCTGGAAACACCATATATTTT.

This clone appeared a single time. The chain is built from TRBV4-2 and TRBJ2-3; D remains ambiguous. The V and J ends lost 0 bases and 0 bases respectively, with 4 bases between them. CDR1 is LGHNA and CDR2 is YNFKEQ in the germline V gene. This CDR3 is 14 amino acids long. The CDR3 DNA follows: TGTGCCAGCAGCCAAGATCCGAGCACAGATACGCAGTATTTT. Protein sequence: CASSQDPSTDTQYF.

This clone appeared a few times. The chain combines TRBV19 with TRBJ2-7, with 7 bases matching TRBD1. CDR1 and CDR2 from the germline V gene are LNHDA and SQIVND (reference sequence). There are 15 residues in the CDR3. V gave up 3 bases and J gave up 2 bases; unmatched junction bases: 7. The CDR3 sequence: CASSMTGKAPYEQYF. The CDR3 DNA reads TGTGCCAGTAGTATGACAGGGAAGGCCCCCTACGAGCAGTACTTC.

The chain couples TRBV7-3 to TRBJ2-1; possible D gene TRBD2, 6 bases. Trimming removed 1 base from V and 8 bases from J, with 12 bases in between. CDR3 size: 14 residues. Germline V gene data show CDR1 as SGHTA and CDR2 as FQGTGA. The CDR3 protein is CASSLSSGDYEQFF. As DNA, the CDR3 is TGTGCCAGCAGCTTAAGTTCGGGAGATTATGAGCAGTTCTTC.

The rearrangement links TRBV6-5 to TRBJ2-7; D not certain. V was trimmed by 6 bases and J by 0 bases, leaving 12 bases between them. The CDR3 has 14 amino acids. The germline CDR1 and CDR2 sequences are MNHEY and SVGAGI. The CDR3 loop reads CASSRSGDSYEQYF. CDR3 sequence (DNA): TGTGCCAGCAGCCGCTCTGGAGACTCCTACGAGCAGTACTTC.

J is TRBJ1-5 and V is TRBV2; D might be TRBD1 (5 bases). V was trimmed by 4 bases and J by 7 bases, leaving 17 bases between them. There are 15 residues in the CDR3. Per germline, CDR1 SNHLY and CDR2 FYNNEI. The CDR3 nucleotides are TGTGCCAGCAGTGTGGGGGGTTCGCGGGCCCAGCCCCAGCATTTT. It yields the protein CASSVGGSRAQPQHF.

The chain employs TRBV6-4 and TRBJ2-7, with no clear D. Looked up from germline, CDR1 is MRHNA and CDR2 is SNTAGT. V was clipped by 4 bases and J by 4 bases, with 8 bases between them. The CDR3 has 12 residues. As DNA, the CDR3 is TGTGCCAGCAGTGGTTTTCAATACGAGCAGTACTTC. Amino acids: CASSGFQYEQYF.

CDR3 amino acids: CASSRTVGNYNEQFF. The DNA of the CDR3 is TGCGCCAGCAGCAGGACAGTTGGAAACTACAATGAGCAGTTCTTC. The chain is built from TRBV5-1 and TRBJ2-1; D possibly corresponds to TRBD1 (6 bases). This CDR3 has 15 residues. Germline V gene sequence: CDR1 SGHRS, CDR2 YFSETQ. Trimming pared 4 bases from V and 3 bases from J, leaving 14 bases between.

The rearrangement joins TRBV6-5 to TRBJ1-2; a possible D gene is TRBD1 (6 bases). Per germline, CDR1 MNHEY and CDR2 SVGAGI. V lost 6 bases and J 1 base, leaving 9 bases between the germline ends. The CDR3 consists of 13 residues. CDR3: CASSDRFNYGYTF. The CDR3 DNA reads as TGTGCCAGCAGCGACAGGTTTAACTATGGCTACACCTTC.

The gene calls are TRBV10-2 and TRBJ2-1; 13 nucleotides line up with TRBD2. This CDR3 is 16 amino acids long. The junction had 8 bases not matched to a gene; V was cut back by 6 bases and J by 6 bases. The germline V gene encodes CDR1 WSHSY and CDR2 SAAADI. In DNA form, the CDR3 reads TGCGCCAGCAGCGAAAAACTAGCGGGGGGGCCCAATGAGCAGTTCTTC. Translation gives CASSEKLAGGPNEQFF.